These 18 T cell receptor beta chains came from one sample sequenced in a study of identical twins. Via MiXCR, TCRdb re-called the 5' RACE reads, giving one row per CDR3 protein. The sample consists of roughly 720,000 distinct CDR3 sequences, approximately 18% of them appearing once. These same records also appear under a second study, on T cells expressing NK-cell markers.

The sample comprised PBMCs. These receptors originate from a woman under 30 in good health.

The V gene is TRBV11-3, the J gene TRBJ2-1; D is possibly TRBD2 (6 bases). V shed 4 bases and J shed 5 bases, with 21 bases lying between them. CDR1 is SGHNT and CDR2 is YENEEA in the germline V gene. The CDR3 length is 17 residues. This CDR3 reads CASSSPIRDSNHNEQFF. DNA for the CDR3: TGTGCCAGCAGCTCTCCAATCCGGGACTCGAACCACAATGAGCAGTTCTTC.

The J gene is TRBJ2-1, the V gene TRBV9, with a possible D match to TRBD2 (5 bases). The length of the CDR3 is 17 residues. V gave up 3 bases and J gave up 0 bases, with 16 bases separating them. Germline V lookup: CDR1 SGDLS, CDR2 YYNGEE. DNA of the CDR3: TGTGCCAGCAGCGCCCCGATCGGGATGGACTCCTACAATGAGCAGTTCTTC. Translating it yields CASSAPIGMDSYNEQFF.

The J gene is TRBJ1-5, the V gene TRBV7-2, with 7 bases identical to TRBD1. CDR1 and CDR2 from the germline V gene are SGHTA and FQGNSA. V lost 2 bases, J lost 4 bases, and 8 bases stayed unmatched. The CDR3 contains 16 residues. The CDR3 DNA reads as TGTGCCAGCAGCTTATCCTCAACAGGGGCAAATCAGCCCCAGCATTTT. Translated: CASSLSSTGANQPQHF.

This clonotype was counted at least ten times. This rearrangement joins TRBV5-1 to TRBJ1-3; D gene unclear. Germline CDR1 SGHRS, CDR2 YFSETQ. V was trimmed by 5 bases and J by 3 bases, leaving 6 bases between them. The CDR3 has 12 amino acids. Here the CDR3 reads CASSHLGNTIYF. DNA of the CDR3: TGCGCCAGCAGTCATCTTGGAAACACCATATATTTT.

V and J are TRBV20-1 and TRBJ1-2; D is perhaps TRBD1 (5 bases). The CDR3 spans 13 residues. V lost 2 bases to trimming and J lost 6 bases, with 13 bases between them. Germline values: CDR1 DFQATT, CDR2 SNEGSKA (reference sequence). CDR3 DNA sequence: TGCAGTGCTAGACAACAGGTGACAGATGGCTACACCTTC. It encodes CSARQQVTDGYTF.

The chain couples TRBV20-1 to TRBJ2-1; TRBD2 matches at 12 bases. V was pared by 4 bases and J by 7 bases, with 5 bases of the junction left unmatched. Germline CDR1 DFQATT, CDR2 SNEGSKA (reference sequence). The CDR3 sequence is 14 residues long. The CDR3: CSAIPGTSGNEQFF. CDR3 in DNA: TGCAGTGCTATCCCCGGGACTAGCGGGAATGAGCAGTTCTTC.

V and J are TRBV4-3 and TRBJ2-1, with D tentatively TRBD2 (5 bases). Trimming shortened V by 0 bases and J by 9 bases, and 9 bases separated the two germline ends. This CDR3 is 13 amino acids long. Germline V gene data show CDR1 as LGHNA and CDR2 as YSLEER. CDR3 sequence reads: CASSQEWRVEQFF. The DNA of the CDR3 is TGCGCCAGCAGCCAAGAATGGCGGGTTGAGCAGTTCTTC.

V gene TRBV9 combines with J gene TRBJ1-1, with a weak D call TRBD1 (5 bases). Trimming took off 4 bases at V and 11 bases at J, with 21 bases between the two ends. The CDR3 consists of 14 residues. Germline V gene data show CDR1 as SGDLS and CDR2 as YYNGEE. The CDR3 spells CASSYTSGWRDAFF. DNA for the CDR3: TGTGCCAGCAGCTACACCTCAGGGTGGAGGGATGCTTTCTTT.

This chain connects TRBV27 to TRBJ2-5; D unclear. The germline gives CDR1 MNHEY, CDR2 SMNVEV (reference sequence). V was shortened by 5 bases and J by 1 base, with 5 bases between the two germline ends. The CDR3 is 12 residues long. The CDR3 loop is CASSAIQETQYF. In DNA form, the CDR3 reads TGTGCCAGCAGTGCAATCCAAGAGACCCAGTACTTC.

DNA of the CDR3: TGCAGTGTCGGACTAGCGGGGAGGGCAGATACGCAGTATTTT. Translation gives CSVGLAGRADTQYF. V and J are TRBV20-1 and TRBJ2-3; 12 bases are shared with TRBD2. The germline V gene has CDR1 DFQATT and CDR2 SNEGSKA (reference sequence). V lost 7 bases, J lost 4 bases, and 6 bases stayed unmatched. This CDR3 spans 14 amino acids.

This chain connects TRBV18 to TRBJ2-7; tentatively, D is TRBD1 or TRBD2 (5 bases each). Germline CDR1 KGHSH, CDR2 LQKENI. CDR3 length: 15 residues. V shed 3 bases and J shed 0 bases, with 12 bases lying between them. This chain's CDR3 is CASSPGGETSYEQYF. CDR3 nucleotides: TGTGCCAGCTCACCTGGGGGAGAGACCTCCTACGAGCAGTACTTC.

The chain combines TRBV9 with TRBJ2-2, with no clear D. Trimming took 0 bases from V and 6 from J, leaving 6 bases between them. CDR3 length: 13 residues. Looked up from germline, CDR1 is SGDLS and CDR2 is YYNGEE. Here the CDR3 DNA reads TGTGCCAGCAGCGTAGAAAGGGCCGGGGAGCTGTTTTTT. Its protein product is CASSVERAGELFF.

This rearrangement joins TRBV6-1 to TRBJ1-4; no clear D gene. This CDR3 comprises 15 residues. With 4 bases removed from V and 0 bases from J, the gap between germline ends came to 9 bases. CDR1 and CDR2 (germline): MNHNS, SASEGT. The CDR3 spells CASSGHGATNEKLFF. The CDR3 DNA sequence: TGTGCCAGCAGTGGGCACGGAGCAACTAATGAAAAACTGTTTTTT.

This clonotype was detected ten times or more. V usage is TRBV6-5 and J usage is TRBJ1-1; TRBD1 matches 7 bases. V gave up 2 bases and J gave up 4 bases; unmatched junction bases: 4. The germline V gene has CDR1 MNHEY and CDR2 SVGAGI. CDR3 length: 14 amino acids. The CDR3 spells CASSYLRGGTEAFF. The CDR3 DNA sequence: TGTGCCAGCAGTTACCTCAGGGGGGGCACTGAAGCTTTCTTT.

This chain uses TRBV5-1 with TRBJ2-7; no definite D call. CDR1 and CDR2 from the germline V gene are SGHRS and YFSETQ. The CDR3 contains 14 residues. Trimming took off 2 bases at V and 7 bases at J, with 16 bases between the two ends. The CDR3 protein is CASSLRGLTKEQYF. The CDR3 region has the DNA TGCGCCAGCAGCTTAAGAGGTCTGACGAAGGAGCAGTACTTC.

This chain uses TRBV5-1 with TRBJ2-7; D possibly uses TRBD1 or TRBD2 (5 bases each). The CDR3 spans 13 residues. The V gene's germline CDR1 is SGHRS and CDR2 YFSETQ. V lost 5 bases and J 4 bases, leaving 13 bases between the germline ends. This CDR3 is CASSRDRRYEQYF. In DNA, the CDR3 is TGCGCCAGCAGTCGGGACCGGAGGTACGAGCAGTACTTC.

This clonotype was counted a few times. The chain employs TRBV25-1 and TRBJ2-2; D is unclear. From germline, CDR1 is MGHDK and CDR2 SYGVNS. This CDR3 region has 14 residues. With 5 bases removed from V and 4 bases from J, the gap between germline ends came to 11 bases. CDR3 loop: CASSLYYGTGELFF. The DNA of the CDR3 is TGTGCCAGCAGTCTCTATTACGGCACCGGGGAGCTGTTTTTT.

The V call is TRBV30, the J call TRBJ1-2, with D hard to call. V gave up 1 base and J gave up 3 bases, with 6 bases separating them. The CDR3 totals 12 residues. The V gene's germline CDR1 is GTSNPN and CDR2 SVGIG (reference sequence). The CDR3 reads CAWSGSHYGYTF. CDR3 bases: TGTGCCTGGAGTGGGAGTCACTATGGCTACACCTTC.